Included here is one TCR beta chain sequence, with context. Germline lookup yields CDR1 LNHDA and CDR2 SQIVND (reference sequence). CDR3 length: 15 residues. V lost 5 bases, J lost 4 bases, and 7 bases stayed unmatched. Followed over time, Seattle patients had been enrolled while infection was active. This specimen belongs to a study of blood T cell repertoires in COVID-19. Background on the study: COVID-19 samples from acute and convalescent phases originated in the United States, Italy and Spain. PBMCs, B-cell-depleted T cells, or T cells provided the cDNA or gDNA that made up the material.

Original data processing: Amplified reference gene primers provided the basis for estimating nucleated cell counts. Assay used: immunoSEQ multiplex PCR; TCRdb lists only in-frame clones, some missing. Clone size and the V and J calls come from that table; the DNA yielded D and trimming. The sample carries some 130,000 clones, roughly 91% recorded once. The TCR comes from a man aged 55 to 70 with COVID-19, enrolled during active disease. This rearrangement joins TRBV19 to TRBJ2-1; TRBD2 matches 8 bases. The source material was peripheral blood. The CDR3 DNA is TGTGCCAGTAGTTCGCGGGGGGCCCCTTACAATGAGCAGTTCTTC. Its translation: CASSSRGAPYNEQFF. Complete variable domain (other parts from reference TRBV19 and TRBJ2-1): DGGITQSPKYLFRKEGQNVTLSCEQNLNHDAMYWYRQDPGQGLRLIYYSQIVNDFQKGDIAEGYSVSREKKESFPLTVTSAQKNPTAFYLCASSSRGAPYNEQFFGPGTRLTVL.